This note documents a single T cell receptor (beta chain) sequence. Its antigen is undetermined. The trim removed 1 base at V and 6 bases at J, leaving 6 bases unmatched. The germline V gene encodes CDR1 PRHDT and CDR2 FYEKMQ (reference sequence). The CDR3 totals 15 residues. Using immunoSEQ multiplex PCR, the repertoire was profiled, and TCRdb retains in-frame clones only, with some absent. The sample holds approximately 4,500 clones, around four fifths seen once. This sample is part of a study of PD-1 blockade in classical Hodgkin lymphoma. All trial patients relapsed after autologous stem cell transplantation. The CD8+ T cells came from thawed PBMCs through magnetic negative selection. Study-level points and caveats: Patients who began taking nivolumab under 1 year after ASCT were left out.

The V call is TRBV13, the J call TRBJ2-3; TRBD1 matches 8 bases. This TCR was recovered from a human donor with classical Hodgkin lymphoma. The source material was CD8+ T cells from blood, sampled at baseline. In DNA form, the CDR3 reads TGTGCCAGCAGCTTAGTTGCAGGGGGCGAGGATACGCAGTATTTT. The encoded protein is CASSLVAGGEDTQYF. The full variable domain, with the rest looked up from reference TRBV13 and TRBJ2-3, is AAGVIQSPRHLIKEKRETATLKCYPIPRHDTVYWYQQGPGQDPQFLISFYEKMQSDKGSIPDRFSAQQFSDYHSELNMSSLELGDSALYFCASSLVAGGEDTQYFGPGTRLTVL.